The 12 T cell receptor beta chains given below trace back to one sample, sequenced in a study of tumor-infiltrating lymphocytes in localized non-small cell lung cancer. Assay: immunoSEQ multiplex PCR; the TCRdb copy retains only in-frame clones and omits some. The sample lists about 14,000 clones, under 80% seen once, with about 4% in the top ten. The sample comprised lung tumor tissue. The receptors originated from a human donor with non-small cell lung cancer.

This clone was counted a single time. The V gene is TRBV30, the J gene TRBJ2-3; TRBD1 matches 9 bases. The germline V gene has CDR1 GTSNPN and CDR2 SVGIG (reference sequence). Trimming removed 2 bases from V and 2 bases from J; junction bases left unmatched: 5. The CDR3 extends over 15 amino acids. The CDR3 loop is CAWSRGQGTTDTQYF. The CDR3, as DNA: TGTGCCTGGAGTAGGGGACAGGGAACCACAGATACGCAGTATTTT.

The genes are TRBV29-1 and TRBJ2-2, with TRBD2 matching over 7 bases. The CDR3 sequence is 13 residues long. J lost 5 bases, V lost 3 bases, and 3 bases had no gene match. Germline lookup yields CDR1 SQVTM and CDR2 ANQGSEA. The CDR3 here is CSVEPLATGELFF. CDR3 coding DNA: TGCAGCGTTGAGCCACTAGCGACCGGGGAGCTGTTTTTT.

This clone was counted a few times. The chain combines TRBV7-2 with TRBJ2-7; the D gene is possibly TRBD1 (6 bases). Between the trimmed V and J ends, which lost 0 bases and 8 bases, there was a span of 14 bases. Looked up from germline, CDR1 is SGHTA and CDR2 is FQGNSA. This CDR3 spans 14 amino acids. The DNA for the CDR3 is TGTGCCAGCAGCTTAGCGCTGCAGGGGAGAAAGCAGTACTTC. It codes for CASSLALQGRKQYF.

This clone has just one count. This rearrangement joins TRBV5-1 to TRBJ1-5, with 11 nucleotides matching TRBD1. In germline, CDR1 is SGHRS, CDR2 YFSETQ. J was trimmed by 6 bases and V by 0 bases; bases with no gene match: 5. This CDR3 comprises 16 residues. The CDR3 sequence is CASSLGTGGYGQPQHF. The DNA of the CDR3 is TGCGCCAGCAGCTTGGGGACAGGGGGCTACGGTCAGCCCCAGCATTTT.

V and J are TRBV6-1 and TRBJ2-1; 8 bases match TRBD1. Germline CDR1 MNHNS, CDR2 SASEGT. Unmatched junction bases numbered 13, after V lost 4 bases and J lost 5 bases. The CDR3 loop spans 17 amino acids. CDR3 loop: CASSVPDRAYLDNEQFF. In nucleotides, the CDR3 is TGTGCCAGCAGTGTCCCGGACAGGGCCTATCTCGACAATGAGCAGTTCTTC.

The CDR3 sequence: CAWSLGSSGNTIYF. DNA for the CDR3: TGTGCCTGGAGCCTAGGGAGCTCTGGAAACACCATATATTTT. The V gene is TRBV30, the J gene TRBJ1-3; D ambiguous. V lost 3 bases and J lost 0, with 9 bases in between. The CDR3 runs 14 residues. Germline V lookup: CDR1 GTSNPN, CDR2 SVGIG (reference sequence).

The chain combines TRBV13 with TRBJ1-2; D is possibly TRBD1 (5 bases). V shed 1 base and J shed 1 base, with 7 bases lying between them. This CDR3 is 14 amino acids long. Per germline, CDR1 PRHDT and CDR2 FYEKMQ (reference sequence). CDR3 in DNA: TGTGCCAGCAGCTTAGCCAGGGTTAACTATGGCTACACCTTC. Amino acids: CASSLARVNYGYTF.

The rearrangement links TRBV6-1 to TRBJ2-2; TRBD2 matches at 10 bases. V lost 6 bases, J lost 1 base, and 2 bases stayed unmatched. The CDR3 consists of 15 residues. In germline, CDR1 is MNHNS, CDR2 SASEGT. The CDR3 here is CASSGLAVNTGELFF. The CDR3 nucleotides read TGTGCCAGCAGCGGACTAGCGGTGAACACCGGGGAGCTGTTTTTT.

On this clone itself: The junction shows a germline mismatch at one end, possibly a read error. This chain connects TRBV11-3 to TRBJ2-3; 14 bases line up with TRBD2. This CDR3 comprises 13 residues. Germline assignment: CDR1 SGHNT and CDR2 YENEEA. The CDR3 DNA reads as TGTGCCAGCAGCCTCGGGACTAGCGGGGGAGTCCATTTT. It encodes CASSLGTSGGVHF.

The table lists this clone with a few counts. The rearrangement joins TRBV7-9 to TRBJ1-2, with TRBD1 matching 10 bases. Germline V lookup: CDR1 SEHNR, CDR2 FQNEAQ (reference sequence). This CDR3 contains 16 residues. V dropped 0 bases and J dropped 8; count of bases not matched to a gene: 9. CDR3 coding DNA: TGTGCCAGCAGCTTAGCCGACAGGGGGCGTCCGGAGGGCTACACCTTC. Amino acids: CASSLADRGRPEGYTF.

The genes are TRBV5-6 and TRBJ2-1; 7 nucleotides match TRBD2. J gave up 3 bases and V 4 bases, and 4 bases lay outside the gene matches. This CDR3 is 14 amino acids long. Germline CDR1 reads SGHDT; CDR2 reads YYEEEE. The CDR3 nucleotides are TGTGCCAGCAGCGAGAGCGGGAACTACAATGAGCAGTTCTTC. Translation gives CASSESGNYNEQFF.

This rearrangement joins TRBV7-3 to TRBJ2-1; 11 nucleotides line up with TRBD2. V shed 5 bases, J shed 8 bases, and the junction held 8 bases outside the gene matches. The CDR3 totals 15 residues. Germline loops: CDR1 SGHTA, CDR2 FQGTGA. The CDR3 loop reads CASSPRGSGGDEQFF. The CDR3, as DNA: TGTGCCAGCAGCCCCCGGGGTAGCGGGGGGGATGAGCAGTTCTTC.